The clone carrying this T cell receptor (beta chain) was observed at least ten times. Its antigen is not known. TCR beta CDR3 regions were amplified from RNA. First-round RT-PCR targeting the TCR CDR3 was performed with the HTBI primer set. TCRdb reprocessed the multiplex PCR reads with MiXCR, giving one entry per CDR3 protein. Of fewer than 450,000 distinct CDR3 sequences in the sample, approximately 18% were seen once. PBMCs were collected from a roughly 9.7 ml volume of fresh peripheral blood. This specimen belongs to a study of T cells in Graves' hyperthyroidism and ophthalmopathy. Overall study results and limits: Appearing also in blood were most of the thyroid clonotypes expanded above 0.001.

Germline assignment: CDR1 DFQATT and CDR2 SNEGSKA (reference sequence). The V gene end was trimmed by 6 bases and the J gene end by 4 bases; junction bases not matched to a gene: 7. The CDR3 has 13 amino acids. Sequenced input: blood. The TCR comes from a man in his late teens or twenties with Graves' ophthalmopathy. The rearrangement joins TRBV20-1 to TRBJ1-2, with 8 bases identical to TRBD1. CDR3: CSASTGGFYGYTF. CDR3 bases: TGCAGTGCGAGCACAGGGGGGTTCTATGGCTACACCTTC.